These 26 T cell receptor beta chains came from one sample sequenced in a study of blood T cell repertoires in COVID-19. Assay used: immunoSEQ multiplex PCR; TCRdb lists only in-frame clones, some missing. The table lists about 160,000 clones, approximately 82% of them singletons. Input material: PBMCs or T cells enriched from blood (not recorded which). The receptors stem from a man in his fifties or sixties who had recovered from COVID-19.

The chain employs TRBV6-5 and TRBJ1-6; 11 bases line up with TRBD1. Trimming at V came to 4 bases and at J to 8 bases, leaving 4 bases not matched to a gene. Germline values: CDR1 MNHEY, CDR2 SVGAGI. The CDR3 is 15 amino acids. The CDR3 DNA is TGTGCCAGCAGTTTCCAGGGACAGGGGGATTCACCCCTCCACTTT. It translates to CASSFQGQGDSPLHF.

The V gene is TRBV29-1, the J gene TRBJ2-3; D is unclear. CDR1 SQVTM and CDR2 ANQGSEA come from the germline V gene. The CDR3 runs 12 residues. Trimming removed 5 bases at V and 3 bases at J, with 9 bases between. The CDR3 region is CSVYTSTDTQYF. CDR3 coding DNA: TGCAGCGTTTATACATCAACAGATACGCAGTATTTT.

The genes are TRBV2 and TRBJ1-1; D is unresolved. Germline V lookup: CDR1 SNHLY, CDR2 FYNNEI. Trimming removed 6 bases at V and 11 bases at J, with 13 bases between. The CDR3 has 11 amino acids. CDR3 sequence reads: CASSSRPNAFF. DNA of the CDR3: TGTGCCAGCAGCTCTAGACCAAACGCTTTCTTT.

This clone was observed a single time. The CDR3 loop is CASSLEPPRTSGFSYEQYF. The CDR3 region has the DNA TGCGCCAGCAGCTTGGAGCCCCCGCGGACTAGCGGGTTCTCCTACGAGCAGTACTTC. The chain combines TRBV5-1 with TRBJ2-7; 11 bases are a match to TRBD2. With V trimmed by 0 bases and J by 0 bases, 11 bases remained unmatched. Germline CDR1 reads SGHRS; CDR2 reads YFSETQ. CDR3 size: 19 residues.

The chain links TRBV12-5 to TRBJ2-1; unclear D gene. The length of the CDR3 is 12 residues. CDR1 is LGHNT, CDR2 FRNRAP, per germline. V gave up 4 bases and J gave up 8 bases, with 9 bases separating them. The CDR3 protein is CASGWSTDEQFF. DNA for the CDR3: TGTGCTAGTGGTTGGTCAACGGATGAGCAGTTCTTC.

The rearrangement uses TRBV27 and TRBJ1-5; D unclear. This CDR3 contains 17 residues. V was cut by 3 bases and J by 2 bases, with 17 bases left in between. Germline V CDR1 and CDR2: MNHEY, SMNVEV (reference sequence). CDR3 residues: CASSFLFILAGNQPQHF. Written as DNA, the CDR3 is TGTGCCAGCAGTTTCCTATTTATTCTTGCGGGCAATCAGCCCCAGCATTTT.

This rearrangement joins TRBV10-3 to TRBJ1-3; possibly TRBD1 for D (5 bases). The CDR3 is 15 residues long. Trimming cost V 6 bases and J 0 bases, with 12 bases left between them. Germline CDR1 is ENHRY and CDR2 is SYGVKD. The CDR3 DNA reads TGTGCCATCAGATATGACAGTCACTCTGGAAACACCATATATTTT. Protein product: CAIRYDSHSGNTIYF.

The rearrangement links TRBV19 to TRBJ2-7, with 14 bases fitting TRBD2. With 7 bases clipped from V and 7 bases from J, the junction kept 6 bases outside the gene matches. This CDR3 has 14 residues. The germline gives CDR1 LNHDA, CDR2 SQIVND (reference sequence). The CDR3 spells CASTRGTSGGEQYF. The CDR3 bases are TGTGCCAGTACTCGCGGGACTAGCGGGGGAGAGCAGTACTTC.

The V gene is TRBV19, the J gene TRBJ2-6, with 7 bases matching TRBD1. Losses at the gene ends were 0 bases for V and 2 bases for J; bases not matched to a gene: 10. The CDR3 covers 19 residues. In germline, CDR1 is LNHDA, CDR2 SQIVND (reference sequence). The CDR3 loop is CASSIDLGGAMAGANVLTF. CDR3 sequence (DNA): TGTGCCAGTAGTATAGATCTAGGGGGCGCGATGGCTGGGGCCAACGTCCTGACTTTC.

The CDR3 region has the DNA TGTGCCAGCAGCATCATCGGGTTAGCGGGAGCCTTCAATGAGCAGTTCTTC. Translated, it gives CASSIIGLAGAFNEQFF. This chain uses TRBV5-5 with TRBJ2-1, with 9 bases lining up with TRBD2. V lost 4 bases, J lost 6 bases, and 14 bases stayed unmatched. The CDR3 runs to 17 residues. Germline V gene data show CDR1 as SGHKS and CDR2 as YYEKEE (reference sequence).

J is TRBJ1-6 and V is TRBV9, with TRBD1 identical over 7 bases. V was pared by 3 bases and J by 9 bases, with 6 bases of the junction left unmatched. Germline V gene data show CDR1 as SGDLS and CDR2 as YYNGEE. The CDR3 consists of 14 residues. This CDR3 reads CASSAQGPFSPLHF. CDR3 bases: TGTGCCAGCAGCGCACAGGGGCCTTTTTCACCCCTCCACTTT. Together with reference TRBV9 and TRBJ1-6, the CDR3 gives the full variable domain: DSGVTQTPKHLITATGQRVTLRCSPRSGDLSVYWYQQSLDQGLQFLIQYYNGEERAKGNILERFSAQQFPDLHSELNLSSLELGDSALYFCASSAQGPFSPLHFGNGTRLTVT.

The chain links TRBV5-4 to TRBJ1-5, with D possibly matching TRBD1 (6 bases). CDR3 length: 15 amino acids. Trimming removed 0 bases from V and 6 bases from J, with 13 bases in between. Looked up from germline, CDR1 is SGHNT and CDR2 is YYREEE (reference sequence). CDR3 protein: CASSLGGVGGQPQHF. The CDR3 nucleotides are TGTGCCAGCAGCTTGGGAGGGGTAGGGGGTCAGCCCCAGCATTTT.

This rearrangement joins TRBV19 to TRBJ1-5; D gene uncertain. The length of the CDR3 is 14 residues. V was cut by 3 bases and J by 9 bases, with 15 bases left in between. Germline V gene data show CDR1 as LNHDA and CDR2 as SQIVND (reference sequence). In nucleotides, the CDR3 is TGTGCCAGTAGTATTGCGCAGGATCGGGGGCCCCAGCATTTT. Translating it yields CASSIAQDRGPQHF.

This chain uses TRBV29-1 with TRBJ2-1, with 7 bases fitting TRBD2. CDR3 length: 17 amino acids. Looked up from germline, CDR1 is SQVTM and CDR2 is ANQGSEA. J was trimmed by 6 bases and V by 5 bases; bases with no gene match: 19. CDR3 region: CSVTPYGGGPMGNEQFF. CDR3 bases: TGCAGCGTTACCCCCTATGGGGGAGGGCCTATGGGCAATGAGCAGTTCTTC.

The chain combines TRBV6-5 with TRBJ2-5; D might be TRBD2 (6 bases). The length of the CDR3 is 13 residues. V was pared by 0 bases and J by 8 bases, with 10 bases between. Germline CDR1 reads MNHEY; CDR2 reads SVGAGI. CDR3 sequence reads: CASSYSIGGTQYF. CDR3 nucleotides: TGTGCCAGCAGTTACTCGATCGGGGGTACCCAGTACTTC.

The genes are TRBV7-9 and TRBJ2-5; a weak D match, TRBD2 (6 bases). V lost 2 bases, J lost 5 bases, and 27 bases lay in between. This CDR3 comprises 19 residues. Per the germline V gene, CDR1 is SEHNR and CDR2 is FQNEAQ (reference sequence). CDR3 loop: CASSLRSEGRRRIMETQYF. Written as DNA, the CDR3 is TGTGCCAGCAGCTTACGCTCGGAGGGAAGGCGGCGGATAATGGAGACCCAGTACTTC.

This chain links TRBV5-1 with TRBJ1-4; 7 nucleotides agree with TRBD1. The CDR3 is 14 amino acids. The germline V gene has CDR1 SGHRS and CDR2 YFSETQ. J lost 7 bases, V lost 7 bases, and 10 bases had no gene match. The DNA of the CDR3 is TGCGCCAGCGGGCCGGCAGGGGGGCTTGAAAAACTGTTTTTT. Translated: CASGPAGGLEKLFF. Full variable domain (remainder filled in from reference TRBV5-1 and TRBJ1-4): KAGVTQTPRYLIKTRGQQVTLSCSPISGHRSVSWYQQTPGQGLQFLFEYFSETQRNKGNFPGRFSGRQFSNSRSEMNVSTLELGDSALYLCASGPAGGLEKLFFGSGTQLSVL.

J is TRBJ2-2 and V is TRBV15; D remains ambiguous. V lost 1 base and J lost 5, with 14 bases in between. Germline V gene lookup returns CDR1 LNHNV and CDR2 YYDKDF (reference sequence). The CDR3 length is 16 residues. CDR3 DNA: TGTGCCACCAGCAGAGTTTTTCTAGTCTCGACCGGGGAGCTGTTTTTT. Amino acid sequence: CATSRVFLVSTGELFF.

The CDR3 here is CASSSYDPFREGAKNIQYF. CDR3 coding DNA: TGTGCCAGCAGTTCTTATGACCCCTTCAGGGAAGGGGCCAAAAACATTCAGTACTTC. The chain recombines TRBV28 with TRBJ2-4; possible D gene TRBD1, 5 bases. V was cut by 4 bases and J by 1 base, with 23 bases left in between. Germline V lookup: CDR1 MDHEN, CDR2 SYDVKM. The CDR3 is made up of 19 amino acids.

This sequence joins TRBV19 and TRBJ1-1; tentatively, D is TRBD1 (6 bases). V was shortened by 10 bases and J by 4 bases, with 22 bases between the two germline ends. Germline loops: CDR1 LNHDA, CDR2 SQIVND (reference sequence). There are 15 residues in the CDR3. Written as DNA, the CDR3 is TGTGCCACCTCGCACCCCGGGGGGCTTGCCACTGAAGCTTTCTTT. Protein: CATSHPGGLATEAFF.

V and J are TRBV5-1 and TRBJ2-7; D is uncertain. Germline-derived CDR1 and CDR2 are SGHRS and YFSETQ. The CDR3 is made up of 13 amino acids. V lost 5 bases, J lost 2 bases, and 11 bases lay in between. The CDR3 DNA follows: TGCGCCAGCAGTCCCGGGTCCCCCTACGAGCAGTACTTC. This codes for CASSPGSPYEQYF.

The chain links TRBV7-8 to TRBJ2-4; 7 bases line up with TRBD2. V shed 1 base and J 1 base; nucleotides not matched to a gene: 7. The CDR3 totals 17 residues. CDR1 and CDR2 from the germline V gene are SGHVS and FQNEAQ. The CDR3: CASSLGESSGAKNIQYF. The CDR3, as DNA: TGTGCCAGCAGCTTAGGAGAGAGTAGCGGGGCCAAAAACATTCAGTACTTC.

This chain uses TRBV5-1 with TRBJ2-7; 7 positions agree with TRBD2. Germline-derived CDR1 and CDR2 are SGHRS and YFSETQ. This CDR3 has 15 amino acids. The junction had 10 bases not matched to a gene; V was cut back by 7 bases and J by 0 bases. The CDR3: CASGENAGVSYEQYF. The CDR3 nucleotides read TGCGCCAGCGGAGAGAACGCGGGAGTCTCCTACGAGCAGTACTTC.

This clone appeared once. CDR3 nucleotide sequence: TGTGCCAGCAGCCTACGGGAGAGCTCCAATGAGCAGTTCTTC. Its translation is CASSLRESSNEQFF. This sequence joins TRBV7-6 and TRBJ2-1, with D possibly TRBD2 on 6 matching bases. This CDR3 contains 14 residues. Germline V gene data show CDR1 as SGHVS and CDR2 as FNYEAQ. Trimming left V 5 bases short and J 6 bases short, with 14 bases between.

This clone has just one count. This chain links TRBV7-9 with TRBJ1-3, with TRBD1 identical over 7 bases. Germline CDR1 reads SEHNR; CDR2 reads FQNEAQ (reference sequence). The CDR3 contains 16 residues. Unmatched junction bases numbered 9, after V lost 6 bases and J lost 1 base. CDR3 loop: CASRESGQRSGNTIYF. The CDR3 bases are TGTGCCAGCAGGGAGTCGGGACAGCGATCTGGAAACACCATATATTTT.

The chain employs TRBV30 and TRBJ1-1, with a weak D call TRBD1 (5 bases). The germline V gene encodes CDR1 GTSNPN and CDR2 SVGIG (reference sequence). Trimming removed 7 bases at V and 5 bases at J, with 20 bases between. There are 14 residues in the CDR3. Written as DNA, the CDR3 is TGTGCCTCCCGGGGGTCATTAATGGGGACTGAAGCTTTCTTT. This translates into CASRGSLMGTEAFF.